These 15 T cell receptor beta chains share one sample of origin, sequenced in a study of technical replicates of blood from several donors. Assay: immunoSEQ multiplex PCR; the TCRdb copy retains only in-frame clones and omits some. The profile shows approximately 70,000 clones, roughly 90% of them singletons. The sample taken for sequencing was T cells isolated from PBMCs. Receptors originate from a human donor in good health.

This chain uses TRBV6-6 with TRBJ2-1; TRBD2 agrees at 8 bases. Germline V gene data show CDR1 as MNHNY and CDR2 as SVGAGI (reference sequence). V was clipped by 4 bases and J by 6 bases; unmatched bases: 5. The CDR3 length is 14 residues. The CDR3 protein is CASSSSGLGNEQFF. The CDR3 DNA follows: TGTGCCAGCAGTTCTAGCGGGTTAGGCAATGAGCAGTTCTTC.

The chain links TRBV6-5 to TRBJ2-5; D gene ambiguous. In germline, CDR1 is MNHEY, CDR2 SVGAGI. This CDR3 spans 13 amino acids. Trimming shortened V by 6 bases and J by 5 bases, and 13 bases separated the two germline ends. The CDR3 loop reads CASSPRLGETQYF. In DNA form, the CDR3 reads TGTGCCAGCAGCCCCCGACTTGGGGAGACCCAGTACTTC.

V and J are TRBV7-3 and TRBJ2-2, with 14 bases fitting TRBD2. J was trimmed by 7 bases and V by 5 bases; bases with no gene match: 6. CDR1 and CDR2 from the germline V gene are SGHTA and FQGTGA. This CDR3 has 16 amino acids. In DNA, the CDR3 is TGTGCCAGCAGCCCCGGGACTAGCGGGAGAAACGGGGAGCTGTTTTTT. This sequence encodes CASSPGTSGRNGELFF.

This chain uses TRBV7-8 with TRBJ1-1; 7 bases fit TRBD1. The CDR3 is 14 amino acids. The V segment lost 1 base and the J segment 3 bases; nucleotides outside the gene matches: 2. Germline V CDR1 and CDR2: SGHVS, FQNEAQ. The CDR3 loop is CASSLEGADTEAFF. CDR3 nucleotides: TGTGCCAGCAGCTTAGAGGGGGCAGACACTGAAGCTTTCTTT.

The table lists this clone with a few counts. The gene calls are TRBV6-4 and TRBJ1-1, with TRBD1 as a possible D gene (5 bases). Trimming left V 7 bases short and J 4 bases short, with 19 bases between. This CDR3 is 15 amino acids long. Germline-derived CDR1 and CDR2 are MRHNA and SNTAGT. CDR3 amino acids: CASTATGQAVTEAFF. Written as DNA, the CDR3 is TGTGCCAGCACCGCTACCGGACAAGCCGTCACTGAAGCTTTCTTT.

A note on this clone: A junction boundary mismatches the germline segment, possibly from a read error. The rearrangement uses TRBV4-2 and TRBJ2-7; 7 positions match TRBD1. The CDR3 loop spans 13 amino acids. Germline CDR1 is LGHNA and CDR2 is YNFKEQ. This CDR3 is CASSQETGVEQYF. As DNA, the CDR3 is TGTGCCAGCAGTCAAGAAACAGGGGTCGAGCAGTACTTC.

J is TRBJ2-7 and V is TRBV5-6; 10 nucleotides align to TRBD1. This CDR3 has 15 amino acids. The V and J ends lost 1 base and 3 bases, in that order; junction bases with no gene match: 4. Germline CDR1 and CDR2: SGHDT and YYEEEE. The CDR3 reads CASSLQGQGFYEQYF. The CDR3 region has the DNA TGTGCCAGCAGCTTGCAGGGACAGGGGTTCTACGAGCAGTACTTC.

V gene TRBV27 combines with J gene TRBJ1-2, with D possibly TRBD1 on 6 matching bases. V was pared by 7 bases and J by 2 bases, with 20 bases between. CDR1 MNHEY and CDR2 SMNVEV come from the germline V gene (reference sequence). This CDR3 comprises 16 residues. In DNA, the CDR3 is TGTGCCAGCAAGACAGGCCTATATTCCACCAACTATGGCTACACCTTC. Its protein is CASKTGLYSTNYGYTF.

The chain links TRBV11-3 to TRBJ1-3; D gene unclear. V lost 4 bases and J lost 0, with 10 bases in between. CDR1 is SGHNT, CDR2 YENEEA, per germline. The CDR3 is 15 residues long. This CDR3 is CASSSSVFSGNTIYF. The CDR3 coding sequence is TGTGCCAGCAGCTCGTCGGTGTTCTCTGGAAACACCATATATTTT.

The DNA for the CDR3 is TGCGCCAGCAGCAATAGTCCAGAGGGCACTGAAGCTTTCTTT. Its translation is CASSNSPEGTEAFF. The chain employs TRBV5-1 and TRBJ1-1; D unresolved. Germline values: CDR1 SGHRS, CDR2 YFSETQ. Trimming pared 4 bases from V and 4 bases from J, leaving 14 bases between. This CDR3 is built from 14 residues.

This sequence joins TRBV28 and TRBJ2-1; no clear D gene. The germline V gene encodes CDR1 MDHEN and CDR2 SYDVKM. V was trimmed by 11 bases and J by 1 base, leaving 21 bases between them. The CDR3 runs to 16 residues. CDR3 nucleotides: TGTGCCTCCCAAGGTGTTTCAAGAGGATCCTACAATGAGCAGTTCTTC. Amino acids: CASQGVSRGSYNEQFF.

The chain joins TRBV19 to TRBJ2-7, with D perhaps TRBD2 (6 bases). Germline-derived CDR1 and CDR2 are LNHDA and SQIVND (reference sequence). This CDR3 is built from 13 residues. Trimming shortened V by 4 bases and J by 3 bases, and 10 bases separated the two germline ends. The CDR3 protein is CASSTGDFYEQYF. CDR3 nucleotide sequence: TGTGCCAGTAGTACCGGGGACTTCTACGAGCAGTACTTC.

The rearrangement joins TRBV6-5 to TRBJ2-7, with 7 bases matching TRBD2. After removal of 2 bases from V and 4 bases from J, the junction contained 2 bases not matched to a gene. CDR1 is MNHEY and CDR2 is SVGAGI in the germline V gene. The CDR3 covers 13 residues. CDR3 loop: CASSYGAGYEQYF. As DNA, the CDR3 is TGTGCCAGCAGTTACGGAGCGGGGTACGAGCAGTACTTC.

This clone was recorded only once. The chain couples TRBV7-8 to TRBJ2-1, with TRBD1 as a possible D gene (5 bases). The V end lost 0 bases, the J end lost 4 bases, and 10 bases lay between the germline ends. This CDR3 is built from 15 residues. Germline loops: CDR1 SGHVS, CDR2 FQNEAQ. The CDR3 reads CASSLAQGLYNEQFF. The CDR3 bases are TGTGCCAGCAGCTTAGCCCAGGGCCTGTACAATGAGCAGTTCTTC.

This chain links TRBV5-1 with TRBJ1-2; a weak D match, TRBD1 (6 bases). The V gene lost 2 bases and the J gene lost 6 bases, with 17 bases spanning the gap. This CDR3 spans 15 amino acids. Germline CDR1 reads SGHRS; CDR2 reads YFSETQ. The chain's CDR3 is CASSLWTDRVDGYTF. DNA for the CDR3: TGCGCCAGCAGCTTATGGACAGATAGGGTTGATGGCTACACCTTC. Drawing the rest from reference TRBV5-1 and TRBJ1-2, the complete variable domain is KAGVTQTPRYLIKTRGQQVTLSCSPISGHRSVSWYQQTPGQGLQFLFEYFSETQRNKGNFPGRFSGRQFSNSRSEMNVSTLELGDSALYLCASSLWTDRVDGYTFGSGTRLTVV.